What follows is one TCR beta chain and its context. It lacks a known antigen. Per-base qualities were not stored, and no clone one base away is much larger. The patients who supplied the archived tumor blocks had received no neoadjuvant therapy before resection. For the preserved-tissue arm, the study drew on 30 to 35 surgical resection samples taken from 20 to 25 pancreatic ductal adenocarcinoma patients who had not been treated previously. DNA for the resection arm was extracted from ten 5-micron curls of FFPE tumor lying next to the multiplex immunohistochemistry slide. This entry is derived from a study of CXCR4 blockade with PD-1 therapy in pancreatic cancer (dated by TCRdb to the late 2010s). The study in broad terms: Multiplex immunohistochemistry and TCRbeta immunosequencing of resected pancreatic ductal adenocarcinoma were combined in the study with ex vivo slice culture in which PD-1 and CXCR4 blockade were tested. To assess intratumoral heterogeneity, two geographically distinct regions from each of over 5 tumors were TCR-sequenced.

Extracted DNA was used for immunosequencing of TCRbeta CDR3 regions with the immunoSEQ Assay at Adaptive Biotechnologies. The study's processing was this. To measure the absolute abundance of each unique TCRbeta CDR3, the sequences were collapsed and filtered. Clonality was calculated as 1 minus Pielou's evenness, with only productive in-frame rearrangements included in the computation. For regional overlap, the top 100 nucleotide rearrangements were followed across paired samples, and the Morisita index was used to compare paired samples against unrelated samples. The immunoSEQ Rearrangement Details tool was used to assess whether nucleotide rearrangements converged onto identical amino acid sequences. TCRdb obtained this table from immuneACCESS and retained in-frame rearrangements with V and J assigned. These tables miss some clones; where compared with another copy, unresolved V genes account for less than half of the shortfall, and the remainder is unexplained. V and J calls and clone size are as listed in that table; D and trimming were resolved from the DNA. The sample table contains thousands of clones; only one count was recorded for 50% to 70% of them. The leading ten clones occupy around 15% of the sample.

V is trimmed back by 4 bases and J by 0 bases, and the junction contains 7 bases that no gene match accounts for. The CDR3 has 17 amino acids, counting the end cysteine and phenylalanine. The sequence is cut down to CDR3 DNA, 51 bases in frame from base 1. In the germline V gene, CDR1 corresponds to SNHLY and CDR2 to FYNNEI. General findings and caveats noted by the study authors: Clonal expansion was observed in tumors, with a mean productive clonality of 0.14 compared with over 0.045 in healthy blood, but no correlation between clonality and survival was found. Because only TCRbeta chains were sequenced, true antigen-specificity overlap among the convergent dominant clones remained unconfirmed, awaiting paired alpha-beta single-cell sequencing. The frequency of each amino acid clone correlated strongly with the number of distinct nucleotide rearrangements encoding that clone, suggesting convergent selection driven by common tumor antigens.

The chain joins TRBV2 to TRBJ2-1, and TRBD2 matches 9 of the central bases. Input material: tumor tissue. This TCR derives from a human donor with pancreatic ductal adenocarcinoma. The CDR3 sequence is CASSGASGKSSYNEQFF. The DNA reads TGTGCCAGCAGTGGGGCTAGCGGGAAAAGCTCCTACAATGAGCAGTTCTTC.